This T cell receptor (beta chain) comes out of a study of shared clonotypes between healthy human individuals. This CDR3 has 14 residues. Germline V gene lookup returns CDR1 SGDLS and CDR2 YYNGEE. V shed 0 bases, J shed 5 bases, and the junction held 2 bases outside the gene matches. Concerning this clone: The antigen remains unidentified.

Clones were read by immunoSEQ multiplex PCR, and TCRdb kept only the in-frame ones, dropping some. The sample holds about 120,000 clones, more than 65% seen once. Overall study findings and caveats: Generally, naive subsets (rather than memory subsets) showed larger estimated richness. A handful of donors showed sharing of about 4.6% of naive CD4 clonotypes.

Sequencing was done on a sample of memory CD8+ T cells sorted from blood. As for subset: CD45RO+ cells pooled with CCR7-negative TemRA cells. The chain links TRBV9 to TRBJ1-1, with 9 bases aligning to TRBD1. The source of this sequence is a woman under 40 in good health. The CDR3 is CASSVADRGTEAFF. DNA of the CDR3: TGTGCCAGCAGCGTAGCTGACAGGGGGACTGAAGCTTTCTTT.